This TCR beta chain was identified during a study of regulatory T cells in long-lasting Graves disease. Through Arm-PCR of CDR3 regions and iRepertoire HTBI primers, TCR beta libraries were built. MiXCR was run by TCRdb on the multiplex PCR reads, yielding one entry per CDR3 protein. The table shows under 500,000 distinct CDR3 sequences, with around 17% occurring only once. This clonotype was observed at least ten times. The CDR3 has 13 amino acids. V dropped 8 bases and J dropped 3 bases, with 12 bases sitting between them. Time point defined: newly diagnosed GD, antithyroid drugs for less than 3 months. Construction of the TCR library relied on RNA isolated from PBMCs. Enrollment of patients was through an endocrinology department in Xi'an, China. This sample was shared with a second study, whose subject was T cells in Graves' hyperthyroidism and ophthalmopathy. As that report states: Ophthalmopathy was separated from stable hyperthyroidism by a 13 V-J model.

Material: peripheral blood mononuclear cells (PBMCs), obtained at new diagnosis, from a patient treated with antithyroid drugs. The rearrangement links TRBV12-3 or TRBV12-4 to TRBJ2-3; D may match TRBD1 or TRBD2 (5 bases each). The TCR sequence derives from a young woman with Graves disease. The CDR3 spells CASRGDPTDTQYF. The CDR3 region has the DNA TGTGCCAGCCGAGGGGATCCGACAGATACGCAGTATTTT.